Listed below are T cell receptor beta chains from one sample, sequenced in a study of vaccination and CD4 T cells after COVID-19. For these receptors, no antigen is known. TCRdb re-called the PCR reads through MiXCR, storing one row per CDR3 protein. Of approximately 20,000 distinct CDR3 sequences in the sample, 45% to 50% were seen once. Here the sequenced sample was CD4+ T cells from blood, cultured in vitro, taken before SARS-CoV-2 vaccination. These receptors came from a human donor who had recovered from COVID-19. Both conserved end residues are part of each CDR3. The D gene is left open where the match is weak. Some rows have no size entry. The others give once, few or many, or a class for an expanded clone.

J,V,size,D,CDR3,DNA
TRBJ2-1,TRBV10-3,once,TRBD2,CAISESIWGGSFVNEQFF,TGTGCCATCAGTGAGTCGATATGGGGCGGGAGCTTCGTCAATGAGCAGTTCTTC
TRBJ1-1,TRBV20-1,few,NA,CSASIAGPMNTEAFF,TGCAGTGCTAGTATTGCAGGTCCGATGAACACTGAAGCTTTCTTT
TRBJ1-1,TRBV28,NA,TRBD1,CASSFDRARIAEAFF,TGTGCCAGCAGTTTTGACAGGGCGAGGATCGCTGAAGCTTTCTTT
TRBJ1-1,TRBV20-1,NA,NA,CSASIRLGVTEAFF,TGCAGTGCCAGCATCAGACTAGGGGTAACTGAAGCTTTCTTT
TRBJ2-5,TRBV7-9,NA,NA,CASSSQETQYF,TGTGCCAGCAGCTCTCAAGAGACCCAGTACTTC
TRBJ2-7,TRBV28,NA,TRBD1,CASSPHAGTATYEQYF,TGTGCCAGCAGTCCTCATGCCGGGACAGCTACCTACGAGCAGTACTTC
TRBJ2-7,TRBV19,NA,NA,CASSAGQRYEQYF,TGTGCCAGTAGTGCGGGACAACGGTACGAGCAGTACTTC
TRBJ1-5,TRBV7-2,NA,TRBD1,CASSLHRGSNQPQHF,TGTGCCAGCAGCTTACACAGGGGAAGCAATCAGCCCCAGCATTTT
TRBJ2-2,TRBV7-3,NA,NA,CASSPSGKGGGGELFF,TGTGCCAGCAGCCCCTCCGGGAAGGGCGGTGGCGGGGAGCTGTTTTTT
TRBJ1-1,TRBV19,NA,NA,CASSIWASNTEAFF,TGTGCCAGTAGTATTTGGGCATCGAACACTGAAGCTTTCTTT
TRBJ1-2,TRBV28,NA,NA,CASSSGGRSRGYTF,TGTGCCAGCAGCTCCGGGGGCCGCTCCCGTGGCTACACCTTC
TRBJ2-7,TRBV7-2,NA,NA,CASSFGDRGSEQYF,TGTGCCAGCAGCTTCGGGGATCGGGGATCCGAGCAGTACTTC
TRBJ1-5,TRBV5-1,NA,NA,CASSLDAGYNQPQHF,TGCGCCAGCAGCTTGGATGCCGGCTACAATCAGCCCCAGCATTTT
TRBJ1-6,TRBV12-3/TRBV12-4,few,NA,CASSKQGPSPLHF,TGTGCCAGCAGTAAACAGGGTCCTTCACCCCTCCACTTT
TRBJ1-1,TRBV12-3/TRBV12-4,NA,NA,CASSFEGVQTEAFF,TGTGCCAGCAGTTTTGAGGGGGTTCAGACTGAAGCTTTCTTT
TRBJ1-1,TRBV20-1,NA,NA,CSARESATTSGTEAFF,TGCAGTGCTAGGGAAAGTGCAACGACAAGCGGCACTGAAGCTTTCTTT
TRBJ2-7,TRBV7-2,NA,TRBD2,CASSLAGTSAGGQYF,TGTGCCAGCAGCTTAGCCGGGACTAGCGCGGGGGGGCAGTACTTC
TRBJ2-5,TRBV20-1,NA,NA,CSARDHGGPQYQETQYF,TGCAGTGCTAGAGATCATGGGGGGCCCCAGTACCAAGAGACCCAGTACTTC
TRBJ2-7,TRBV7-8,few,NA,CASSFVVASRSPEQYF,TGTGCCAGCAGCTTCGTGGTAGCCAGCCGGTCTCCCGAGCAGTACTTC
TRBJ2-1,TRBV7-2,NA,NA,CASSLVGGLNNEQFF,TGTGCCAGCAGCTTAGTGGGGGGACTCAACAATGAGCAGTTCTTC
TRBJ1-5,TRBV28,NA,TRBD1,CASTLGTGGLDSNQPQHF,TGTGCCAGCACATTGGGGACAGGGGGCTTAGATAGCAATCAGCCCCAGCATTTT
TRBJ1-5,TRBV20-1,NA,NA,CSARVVPQPQHF,TGCAGTGCTAGAGTGGTTCCACAGCCCCAGCATTTT
TRBJ1-1,TRBV7-2,NA,NA,CASSLYHGGNTEAFF,TGTGCCAGCAGCTTATATCACGGGGGGAACACTGAAGCTTTCTTT
TRBJ2-5,TRBV20-1,few,NA,CSAVGLKETQYF,TGCAGTGCCGTCGGTCTAAAAGAGACCCAGTACTTC
TRBJ2-7,TRBV7-8,few,NA,CASSKDTASRSYEQYF,TGTGCCAGCAGCAAAGACACAGCGTCCCGCTCCTACGAGCAGTACTTC
TRBJ1-1,TRBV28,once,NA,CASSRPGRTEAFF,TGTGCCAGCAGCCGACCCGGGAGGACTGAAGCTTTCTTT
TRBJ2-1,TRBV7-2,NA,NA,CASSLASGGAYNEQFF,TGTGCCAGCAGCTTAGCGTCTGGGGGTGCCTACAATGAGCAGTTCTTC
TRBJ2-7,TRBV6-5,NA,NA,CASSYSRVVSYEQYF,TGTGCCAGCAGTTACTCGAGGGTCGTCTCCTACGAGCAGTACTTC
TRBJ1-5,TRBV20-1,few,NA,CSASEGDQPQHF,TGCAGTGCTAGTGAAGGGGACCAGCCCCAGCATTTT
TRBJ2-6,TRBV2,few,NA,CASTGPLWGANVLTF,TGTGCCAGCACTGGCCCCTTGTGGGGGGCCAACGTCCTGACTTTC
TRBJ2-1,TRBV19,NA,NA,CASSTAGRDEQFF,TGTGCCAGTAGTACGGCGGGTAGGGACGAGCAGTTCTTC
TRBJ2-5,TRBV2,NA,TRBD2,CASSSGGRRETQYF,TGTGCCAGCAGTAGCGGGGGCCGTAGGGAGACCCAGTACTTC
TRBJ1-1,TRBV27,NA,TRBD1,CASSSQGLGLNTEAFF,TGTGCCAGCAGTTCACAGGGGCTGGGGCTGAACACTGAAGCTTTCTTT
TRBJ2-3,TRBV4-3,NA,NA,CASSQTYGDTQYF,TGCGCCAGCAGCCAAACATATGGTGATACGCAGTATTTT
TRBJ2-5,TRBV28,NA,NA,CASRSPLAQYF,TGTGCCAGCAGATCACCGCTAGCCCAGTACTTC
TRBJ1-1,TRBV19,NA,NA,CASKAGGVWNTEAFF,TGTGCCAGTAAGGCCGGTGGGGTTTGGAACACTGAAGCTTTCTTT
TRBJ1-2,TRBV6-2/TRBV6-3,NA,NA,CASSYSKESGYGYTF,TGTGCCAGCAGTTACTCCAAGGAATCGGGCTATGGCTACACCTTC
TRBJ1-2,TRBV11-3,NA,NA,CASSPLEWAEPTF,TGTGCCAGCAGCCCCCTCGAGTGGGCCGAGCCCACCTTC
TRBJ1-1,TRBV15,medium-sized,NA,CATSRDRGNTEAFF,TGTGCCACCAGCAGAGACAGGGGAAACACTGAAGCTTTCTTT
TRBJ2-5,TRBV5-1,few,NA,CASSRDGQETQYF,TGCGCCAGCAGCAGGGACGGGCAAGAGACCCAGTACTTC
TRBJ1-1,TRBV15,NA,NA,CATSRDEGTEAFF,TGTGCCACCAGCAGAGATGAGGGCACTGAAGCTTTCTTT